This T cell receptor beta chain was retrieved from a study of T cells in Graves' hyperthyroidism and ophthalmopathy. The study's findings and limits: Blood also contained most expanded thyroid clonotypes above 0.001. A 13 V-J model separated ophthalmopathy from stable hyperthyroidism.

CDR3 length: 13 amino acids. Per germline, CDR1 MNHEY and CDR2 SVGAGI. This clonotype was counted a few times. Its specificity is not known. Amplification yielded TCR beta CDR3 regions, with RNA transcripts as the source. During a first-round RT-PCR of the TCR CDR3, the HTBI primer set was used. Each CDR3 protein gets one entry after TCRdb re-called the multiplex PCR reads with MiXCR. The sample lists 450,000 to 700,000 distinct CDR3 sequences, 46% seen once, with roughly 19% in the top ten. The receptor was derived from an adult woman with Graves' disease, either hyperthyroidism or ophthalmopathy (not recorded which). The chain employs TRBV6-5 and TRBJ2-5; TRBD1 might be the D (5 bases). Matching the DNA end better, TRBJ2-7 makes the J call doubtful. Material: peripheral blood or thyroid tissue (not recorded which). The CDR3 DNA reads TGTGCCAGCAGTTACTCGATCAGGGCCGAGCAGTACTTC. As protein: CASSYSIRAEQYF.